The entry below describes one T cell receptor beta chain. Its antigen is not known. PCR was performed using 60 Vbeta and 13 Jbeta primers. Method: immunoSEQ multiplex PCR; TCRdb's copy keeps in-frame clones and lacks some. The repertoire holds just over 150,000 clones, with 80% to 90% as singletons. This record belongs to a study of cytomegalovirus exposure and HLA in healthy donors. In the study overall: Findings of an earlier analysis included some 120 million unique TCR beta sequences from 170 million or so T cells. Study results and limitations: Listed as cytomegalovirus-associated were about 160 TCR beta chains.

Trimming took 6 bases from V and 5 from J, leaving 10 bases between them. This CDR3 spans 12 amino acids. The V gene's germline CDR1 is SNHLY and CDR2 FYNNEI. The chain is built from TRBV2 and TRBJ1-1; D remains ambiguous. The specimen was PBMCs. The receptor's source is a man aged 45-65 years in good health and CMV-seropositive. The CDR3 DNA is TGTGCCAGCAGCCCTGGAGAGACTGAAGCTTTCTTT. As protein: CASSPGETEAFF.